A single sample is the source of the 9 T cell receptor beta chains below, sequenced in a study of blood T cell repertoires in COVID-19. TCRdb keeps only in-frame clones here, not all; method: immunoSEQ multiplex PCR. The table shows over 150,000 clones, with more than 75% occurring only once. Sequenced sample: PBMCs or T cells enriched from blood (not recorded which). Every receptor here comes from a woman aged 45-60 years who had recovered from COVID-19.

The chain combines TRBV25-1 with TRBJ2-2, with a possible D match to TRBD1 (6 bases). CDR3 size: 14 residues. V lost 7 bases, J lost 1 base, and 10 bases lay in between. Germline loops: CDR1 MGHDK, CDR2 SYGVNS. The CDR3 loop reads CASTKGGNTGELFF. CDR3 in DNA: TGTGCCAGCACAAAAGGGGGGAACACCGGGGAGCTGTTTTTT.

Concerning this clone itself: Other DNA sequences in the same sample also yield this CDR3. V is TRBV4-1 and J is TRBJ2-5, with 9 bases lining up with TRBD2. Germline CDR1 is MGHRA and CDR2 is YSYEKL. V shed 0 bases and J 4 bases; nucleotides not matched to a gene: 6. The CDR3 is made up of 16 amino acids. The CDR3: CASSQEGLAGVETQYF. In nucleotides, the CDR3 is TGCGCCAGCAGCCAAGAGGGGTTAGCGGGAGTAGAGACCCAGTACTTC.

CDR3 in amino acids: CASSPQVGGRGIITEAFF. The CDR3 DNA reads as TGTGCCAGCTCACCACAGGTGGGTGGGCGCGGGATAATCACTGAAGCTTTCTTT. The chain links TRBV18 to TRBJ1-1; the D is unclear. Germline V gene lookup returns CDR1 KGHSH and CDR2 LQKENI. Trimming shortened V by 1 base and J by 4 bases, and 22 bases separated the two germline ends. CDR3 size: 18 residues.

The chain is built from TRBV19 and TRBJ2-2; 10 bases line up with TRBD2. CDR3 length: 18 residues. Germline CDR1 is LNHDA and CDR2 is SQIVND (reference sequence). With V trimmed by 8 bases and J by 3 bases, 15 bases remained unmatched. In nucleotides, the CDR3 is TGTGCCAGTCGTAGTCGGGGGAGCGGGAGGGCGGACACCGGGGAGCTGTTTTTT. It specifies CASRSRGSGRADTGELFF.

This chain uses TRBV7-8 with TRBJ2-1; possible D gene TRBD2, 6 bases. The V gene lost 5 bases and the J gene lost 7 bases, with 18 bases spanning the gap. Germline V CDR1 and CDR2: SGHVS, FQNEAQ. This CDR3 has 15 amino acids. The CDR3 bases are TGTGCCAGCAGCCCGATCGGGGGTACTGGGAATGAGCAGTTCTTC. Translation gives CASSPIGGTGNEQFF.

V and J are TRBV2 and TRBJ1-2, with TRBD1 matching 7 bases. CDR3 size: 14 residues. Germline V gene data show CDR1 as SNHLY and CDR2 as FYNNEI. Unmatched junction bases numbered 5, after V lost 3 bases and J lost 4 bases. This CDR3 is CASSEDDRVYGYTF. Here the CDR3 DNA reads TGTGCCAGCAGTGAGGACGACAGGGTCTATGGCTACACCTTC.

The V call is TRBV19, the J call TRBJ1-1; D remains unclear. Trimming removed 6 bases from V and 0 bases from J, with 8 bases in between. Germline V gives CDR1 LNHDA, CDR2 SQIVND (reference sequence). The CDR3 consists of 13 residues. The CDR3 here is CASSLRLNTEAFF. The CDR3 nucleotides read TGTGCCAGTAGCCTTAGATTGAACACTGAAGCTTTCTTT.

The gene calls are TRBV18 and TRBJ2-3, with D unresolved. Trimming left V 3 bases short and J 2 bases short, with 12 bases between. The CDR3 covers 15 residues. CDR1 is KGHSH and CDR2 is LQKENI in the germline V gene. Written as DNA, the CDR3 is TGTGCCAGCTCACCTGGTGGCCAAGTCACAGATACGCAGTATTTT. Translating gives CASSPGGQVTDTQYF. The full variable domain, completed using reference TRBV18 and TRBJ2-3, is NAGVMQNPRHLVRRRGQEARLRCSPMKGHSHVYWYRQLPEEGLKFMVYLQKENIIDESGMPKERFSAEFPKEGPSILRIQQVVRGDSAAYFCASSPGGQVTDTQYFGPGTRLTVL.

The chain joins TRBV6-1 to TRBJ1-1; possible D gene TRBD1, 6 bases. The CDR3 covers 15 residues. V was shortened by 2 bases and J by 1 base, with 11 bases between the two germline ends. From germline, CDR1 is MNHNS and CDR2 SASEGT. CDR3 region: CASSEYRDWNTEAFF. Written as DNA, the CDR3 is TGTGCCAGCAGTGAATACAGGGATTGGAACACTGAAGCTTTCTTT.